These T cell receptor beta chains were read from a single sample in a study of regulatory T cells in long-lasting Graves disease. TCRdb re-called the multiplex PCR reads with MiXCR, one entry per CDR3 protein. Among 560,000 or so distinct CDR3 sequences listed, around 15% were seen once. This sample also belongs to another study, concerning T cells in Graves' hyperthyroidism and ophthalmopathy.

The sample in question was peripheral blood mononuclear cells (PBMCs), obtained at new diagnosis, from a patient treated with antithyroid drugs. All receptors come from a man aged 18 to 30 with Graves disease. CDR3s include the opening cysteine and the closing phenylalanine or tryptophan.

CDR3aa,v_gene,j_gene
CSARPQRGWVTGELFF,TRBV20-1,TRBJ2-2
CASSPDPLRGAFF,TRBV7-8,TRBJ1-1
CASSEYGQGNSPLHF,TRBV25-1,TRBJ1-6
CAWSVQGGNQPQHF,TRBV30,TRBJ1-5
CASSQDLTGGNQDLAGVKYNEQFF,TRBV3-1,TRBJ2-1
CASSFSRTYGYTF,TRBV27,TRBJ1-2
CASSNNRRDSEQFF,TRBV2,TRBJ2-1
CASSERRYNEQFF,TRBV2,TRBJ2-1
CASSSSGYSTDTQYF,TRBV11-2,TRBJ2-3
CASSGMARESTGELFF,TRBV2,TRBJ2-2
CASSQRTDSPLHF,TRBV27,TRBJ1-6
CASKDRAPYSTDTQYF,TRBV5-1,TRBJ2-3
CSANRPRSSYEQYF,TRBV20-1,TRBJ2-7
CATQGGLVGTEAFF,TRBV19,TRBJ1-1
CASSLVFAGQGAREQYF,TRBV11-2,TRBJ2-7
CASSPDRKETQYF,TRBV18,TRBJ2-5
CASSASGTPNSGNTIYF,TRBV19,TRBJ1-3
CSARDRLAGGPYEQYF,TRBV20-1,TRBJ2-7
CASSPPSQGAYEQYF,TRBV18,TRBJ2-7
CSARETANTDTQYF,TRBV20-1,TRBJ2-3
CASSQEKGNTGELFF,TRBV4-2,TRBJ2-2
CASRNRGGSPLHF,TRBV6-1,TRBJ1-6
CASSQSEDRAFEAFF,TRBV16,TRBJ1-1
CASSSTGGLDGYTF,TRBV27,TRBJ1-2
CSAIQNTEAFF,TRBV20-1,TRBJ1-1
CAIGDIEAFF,TRBV10-3,TRBJ1-1
CASSLAGQGAIGYTF,TRBV7-9,TRBJ1-2
CASSFRTGNQETQYF,TRBV11-2,TRBJ2-5
CASSVGQSPYEQYF,TRBV9,TRBJ2-7
CASSWIETDTQYF,TRBV5-6,TRBJ2-3
CASSPEQPYEQYF,TRBV18,TRBJ2-7
CASRTDRATDTQYF,TRBV2,TRBJ2-3
CASSETRAGDYDYTF,TRBV2,TRBJ1-2
CAWSRTDTDTQYF,TRBV30,TRBJ2-3
CADAGTGGLSGNTIYF,TRBV12-3/TRBV12-4,TRBJ1-3
CASSPPPGVADEQYF,TRBV18,TRBJ2-7
CASSLPGVDNQPQHF,TRBV18,TRBJ1-5
CASSLEGVRGTEAFF,TRBV11-2,TRBJ1-1
CSAGEMGLAGVPYEQYF,TRBV20-1,TRBJ2-7
CASSFDSPSNNEQFF,TRBV5-5,TRBJ2-1
CASRTYSGVQHF,TRBV12-3/TRBV12-4,TRBJ1-5
CASSAGTSGDTQYF,TRBV6-1,TRBJ2-3
CASSPLREQVEQYF,TRBV6-1,TRBJ2-7
CASSSWGQGYNEQFF,TRBV3-1,TRBJ2-1
CSAREFRERRETQYF,TRBV20-1,TRBJ2-5
CASRGRGGELFF,TRBV6-1,TRBJ2-2
CASTERRGTSKFNEQFF,TRBV27,TRBJ2-1
CASSPTRPGANVLTF,TRBV12-3/TRBV12-4,TRBJ2-6
CSARAPPNYGYTF,TRBV20-1,TRBJ1-2
CASSSWHSRPNSPLHF,TRBV3-1,TRBJ1-6
CASSFPEGRGTYEQYF,TRBV5-1,TRBJ2-7
CASSSTSSRRPFF,TRBV27,TRBJ2-1
CASSLTWGYTEAFF,TRBV12-3/TRBV12-4,TRBJ1-1
CASSDNGMNTEAFF,TRBV12-3/TRBV12-4,TRBJ1-1